The 32 T cell receptor beta chains below come from one sample, sequenced in a study of cytomegalovirus exposure and HLA in healthy donors (dated by TCRdb to about 2017). To prepare the library, the immunoSEQ multiplex PCR assay was applied. The multiplex PCR relied on a mix of 60 forward primers for TCR Vbeta segments and 13 reverse primers for TCR Jbeta segments. TCRdb took this table from immuneACCESS and kept in-frame rearrangements with V and J called. Such tables lack part of the clones; where checked against another copy, unresolved V genes explain under half of the gap, and the rest is unexplained. The sample table records about 200,000 clones; approximately 78% of these occur just once. Of the sample, 6.5% is held by the ten largest clones. The sample was PBMCs. These receptors all stem from a woman aged 45-59 years in good health and CMV-seropositive.

The chain's CDR3 is CASSRGHSNTGELFF. In DNA form, the CDR3 reads TGTGCCAGCAGCCGCGGACACTCGAACACCGGGGAGCTGTTTTTT. V usage is TRBV6-5 and J usage is TRBJ2-2, with D perhaps matching TRBD1 (5 bases). CDR1 is MNHEY, CDR2 SVGAGI, per germline. Deletions cut 6 bases from V and 0 bases from J, with 11 bases between. The CDR3 covers 15 residues.

V is TRBV7-2 and J is TRBJ1-1, with D unresolved. This CDR3 is built from 15 residues. The germline V and J ends were trimmed by 4 bases and 4 bases, with 16 bases remaining between them. The germline CDR1 and CDR2 sequences are SGHTA and FQGNSA. The CDR3 spells CASSSKGRESTEAFF. CDR3 sequence (DNA): TGTGCCAGCAGCTCCAAAGGTCGGGAGAGCACTGAAGCTTTCTTT.

As regards this clone: At one end, the junction sequence differs from germline, possibly due to a read error. The chain uses TRBV5-1 and TRBJ2-7; TRBD2 agrees at 10 bases. This CDR3 is built from 14 residues. CDR1 and CDR2 from the germline V gene are SGHRS and YFSETQ. CDR3 bases: TGCGCCAGCTGCTTGGAAGCTAGCGGGAGCGAGCAGTACTTC. Translating it yields CASCLEASGSEQYF. The complete variable domain, with remaining parts taken from reference TRBV5-1 and TRBJ2-7, reads KAGVTQTPRYLIKTRGQQVTLSCSPISGHRSVSWYQQTPGQGLQFLFEYFSETQRNKGNFPGRFSGRQFSNSRSEMNVSTLELGDSALYLCASCLEASGSEQYFGPGTRLTVT.

This clone was recorded a few times. The chain is built from TRBV28 and TRBJ1-4; D not resolved. CDR1 is MDHEN, CDR2 SYDVKM, per germline. Trimming took 6 bases from V and 3 from J, leaving 11 bases between them. The CDR3 is made up of 14 amino acids. The CDR3 loop reads CASRRTGANEKLFF. The CDR3 region has the DNA TGTGCCAGCAGACGGACGGGAGCTAATGAAAAACTGTTTTTT.

J is TRBJ1-2 and V is TRBV30; no reliable D call. This CDR3 contains 12 residues. Deletions cut 2 bases from V and 10 bases from J, with 14 bases between. Germline V lookup: CDR1 GTSNPN, CDR2 SVGIG (reference sequence). This CDR3 is CAWSMREGAYTF. The CDR3 DNA is TGTGCCTGGAGTATGAGGGAGGGTGCCTACACCTTC.

The V call is TRBV5-1, the J call TRBJ2-2; no firm D call. Germline assignment: CDR1 SGHRS and CDR2 YFSETQ. The V end lost 1 base, the J end lost 4 bases, and 11 bases lay between the germline ends. This CDR3 has 15 residues. The CDR3: CASSLSYSPTGELFF. Here the CDR3 DNA reads TGCGCCAGCAGCTTGAGCTACAGCCCCACCGGGGAGCTGTTTTTT.

This clone was counted only a few times. V usage is TRBV6-9 and J usage is TRBJ2-5; TRBD1 aligns across 9 bases. Germline V gene data show CDR1 as MNHGY and CDR2 as SVAAGI. CDR3 length: 16 amino acids. The trim removed 3 bases at V and 0 bases at J, leaving 5 bases unmatched. The CDR3 DNA sequence: TGTGCCAGCAGTTACCTCCGGGACAGGGACCAAGAGACCCAGTACTTC. It translates to CASSYLRDRDQETQYF.

V gene TRBV19 combines with J gene TRBJ2-3, with D possibly TRBD1 on 5 matching bases. The CDR3 has 12 residues. Germline lookup yields CDR1 LNHDA and CDR2 SQIVND (reference sequence). V was pared by 4 bases and J by 7 bases, with 9 bases between. The CDR3 sequence: CASSTQGYTQYF. The CDR3 DNA reads TGTGCCAGTAGTACGCAGGGTTATACGCAGTATTTT.

The chain is built from TRBV10-3 and TRBJ2-3, with TRBD1 matching over 7 bases. The length of the CDR3 is 15 residues. CDR1 and CDR2 from the germline V gene are ENHRY and SYGVKD. Trimming at V came to 5 bases and at J to 0 bases, leaving 5 bases not matched to a gene. CDR3 nucleotides: TGTGCCATCAGTCAAAGGGACAGTAGCACAGATACGCAGTATTTT. Translated: CAISQRDSSTDTQYF.

The chain employs TRBV7-2 and TRBJ2-3; tentative D call: TRBD1 (6 bases). Trimming pared 4 bases from V and 6 bases from J, leaving 17 bases between. This CDR3 contains 15 residues. Germline values: CDR1 SGHTA, CDR2 FQGNSA. CDR3 bases: TGTGCCAGCAGCTACCGATCGACAGGTTCGGATACGCAGTATTTT. Translated, it gives CASSYRSTGSDTQYF. The whole variable domain, filled in from reference TRBV7-2 and TRBJ2-3, reads GAGVSQSPSNKVTEKGKDVELRCDPISGHTALYWYRQSLGQGLEFLIYFQGNSAPDKSGLPSDRFSAERTGGSVSTLTIQRTQQEDSAVYLCASSYRSTGSDTQYFGPGTRLTVL.

This chain joins TRBV19 and TRBJ2-2; D remains ambiguous. V gave up 2 bases and J gave up 2 bases, with 6 bases separating them. Per the germline V gene, CDR1 is LNHDA and CDR2 is SQIVND (reference sequence). CDR3 length: 14 residues. The CDR3 is CASSISVNTGELFF. CDR3 in DNA: TGTGCCAGTAGTATAAGCGTCAACACCGGGGAGCTGTTTTTT.

The genes are TRBV28 and TRBJ1-3; 7 bases agree with TRBD1. Germline CDR1 reads MDHEN; CDR2 reads SYDVKM. CDR3 length: 14 residues. Losses at the gene ends were 5 bases for V and 4 bases for J; bases not matched to a gene: 5. CDR3 loop: CASSPTGAGNTIYF. DNA of the CDR3: TGTGCCAGCAGTCCCACAGGGGCCGGAAACACCATATATTTT. Full variable domain (outside the CDR3, taken from reference TRBV28 and TRBJ1-3): DVKVTQSSRYLVKRTGEKVFLECVQDMDHENMFWYRQDPGLGLRLIYFSYDVKMKEKGDIPEGYSVSREKKERFSLILESASTNQTSMYLCASSPTGAGNTIYFGEGSWLTVV.

This clone has a single count. The chain recombines TRBV11-2 with TRBJ1-5; 7 nucleotides align to TRBD1. The trim removed 3 bases at V and 6 bases at J, leaving 11 bases unmatched. The CDR3 is 16 residues long. Germline V gives CDR1 SGHAT, CDR2 FQNNGV. The CDR3 nucleotides read TGTGCCAGCAGCTTGGACTCCCGACAGGGCCTTCAGCCCCAGCATTTT. The encoded protein is CASSLDSRQGLQPQHF.

The V and J genes are TRBV18 and TRBJ2-1; 10 bases are shared with TRBD1. V lost 4 bases, J lost 8 bases, and 2 bases stayed unmatched. CDR1 and CDR2 from the germline V gene are KGHSH and LQKENI. The CDR3 consists of 13 residues. Written as DNA, the CDR3 is TGTGCCAGCTCACTCGGGACAGGGGATGAGCAGTTCTTC. Translating it yields CASSLGTGDEQFF.

V is TRBV6-5 and J is TRBJ1-6; 7 nucleotides agree with TRBD1. The germline V gene has CDR1 MNHEY and CDR2 SVGAGI. Germline trimming cut 6 bases from V and 4 bases from J; bases unmatched to any gene: 6. The length of the CDR3 is 15 residues. CDR3 residues: CASRPPGGYNSPLHF. The CDR3 DNA follows: TGTGCCAGCAGACCGCCAGGGGGGTATAATTCACCCCTCCACTTT.

The V and J genes are TRBV5-1 and TRBJ2-1; the match to TRBD2 covers 13 bases. CDR1 SGHRS and CDR2 YFSETQ come from the germline V gene. V gave up 2 bases and J gave up 7 bases; unmatched junction bases: 6. CDR3 size: 16 residues. The CDR3 loop is CASSLTSGRAGNEQFF. CDR3 DNA sequence: TGCGCCAGCAGCTTAACTAGCGGGAGGGCCGGGAATGAGCAGTTCTTC.

The J gene is TRBJ2-5, the V gene TRBV19; D is possibly TRBD2 (6 bases). CDR3 length: 16 amino acids. Trimming took off 1 base at V and 0 bases at J, with 12 bases between the two ends. Germline CDR1 LNHDA, CDR2 SQIVND (reference sequence). The CDR3 bases are TGTGCCAGTAGTATAGGCCCGGGAGAGGACCAAGAGACCCAGTACTTC. Protein product: CASSIGPGEDQETQYF.

This clone showed up just once. V is TRBV7-3 and J is TRBJ2-1, with D possibly TRBD2 on 6 matching bases. Germline V gene sequence: CDR1 SGHTA, CDR2 FQGTGA. Deletions cut 5 bases from V and 0 bases from J, with 11 bases between. The CDR3 consists of 15 residues. CDR3 nucleotides: TGTGCCAGCAGCAATAGCGGAGGCTCCTACAATGAGCAGTTCTTC. This codes for CASSNSGGSYNEQFF. Drawing the rest from reference TRBV7-3 and TRBJ2-1, the complete variable domain is GAGVSQTPSNKVTEKGKYVELRCDPISGHTALYWYRQSLGQGPEFLIYFQGTGAADDSGLPNDRFFAVRPEGSVSTLKIQRTERGDSAVYLCASSNSGGSYNEQFFGPGTRLTVL.

This rearrangement joins TRBV6-1 to TRBJ2-7; 7 nucleotides line up with TRBD1. This CDR3 comprises 15 residues. The trim removed 6 bases at V and 0 bases at J, leaving 8 bases unmatched. CDR1 is MNHNS, CDR2 SASEGT, per germline. CDR3 in DNA: TGTGCCAGCAGCAAAGGACAGGCGGTCTCCTACGAGCAGTACTTC. Protein sequence: CASSKGQAVSYEQYF.

V gene TRBV6-1 combines with J gene TRBJ2-1; TRBD1 aligns across 8 bases. The germline gives CDR1 MNHNS, CDR2 SASEGT. V shed 6 bases, J shed 5 bases, and the junction held 6 bases outside the gene matches. The CDR3 is made up of 14 amino acids. In nucleotides, the CDR3 is TGTGCCAGCAGCTCTGGGACAGGAAACAATGAGCAGTTCTTC. Translating gives CASSSGTGNNEQFF.

The chain is built from TRBV19 and TRBJ2-3, with TRBD2 matching 10 bases. The CDR3 sequence is 16 residues long. V trimming: 1 base; J trimming: 6 bases; junction bases outside the gene matches: 7. Germline CDR1 LNHDA, CDR2 SQIVND (reference sequence). In DNA, the CDR3 is TGTGCCAGTAGTATAGGGTCAGCGGGAGGGTCTGATACGCAGTATTTT. It is translated as CASSIGSAGGSDTQYF.

V and J are TRBV6-6 and TRBJ1-2; weak D call: TRBD1 (5 bases). Germline values: CDR1 MNHNY, CDR2 SVGAGI (reference sequence). The CDR3 loop spans 12 amino acids. V shed 5 bases and J shed 6 bases, with 10 bases lying between them. The CDR3 is CASSLGGDGYTF. CDR3 in DNA: TGTGCCAGCAGTCTCGGAGGGGATGGCTACACCTTC.

Only one count was recorded for this clone. The V gene is TRBV10-2, the J gene TRBJ1-1; TRBD1 might be the D (5 bases). This CDR3 is built from 14 residues. The V and J ends lost 3 bases and 5 bases respectively, with 13 bases between them. Germline V gene sequence: CDR1 WSHSY, CDR2 SAAADI. The CDR3 DNA is TGCGCCAGCAGTGACTGGGGCTTAGGGACTGAAGCTTTCTTT. This codes for CASSDWGLGTEAFF.

This clone was counted only a few times. The rearrangement uses TRBV30 and TRBJ1-5; D is ambiguous. Germline-derived CDR1 and CDR2 are GTSNPN and SVGIG (reference sequence). The CDR3 covers 13 residues. V lost 3 bases and J lost 1, with 7 bases in between. In DNA form, the CDR3 reads TGTGCCTGGAGCGGGAAAAGCAATCAGCCCCAGCATTTT. It codes for CAWSGKSNQPQHF.

The chain uses TRBV15 and TRBJ1-2; 7 positions agree with TRBD1. From germline, CDR1 is LNHNV and CDR2 YYDKDF (reference sequence). The V segment lost 0 bases and the J segment 8 bases; nucleotides outside the gene matches: 9. CDR3 size: 15 residues. CDR3: CATSRDHAGGGGYTF. CDR3 in DNA: TGTGCCACCAGCAGAGATCATGCAGGGGGTGGCGGCTACACCTTC.

The V and J genes are TRBV5-1 and TRBJ1-2; D unresolved. Germline loops: CDR1 SGHRS, CDR2 YFSETQ. The CDR3 consists of 16 residues. The ends were cut back, 0 bases at V and 8 bases at J, with 20 bases in the middle. CDR3 DNA sequence: TGCGCCAGCAGCTTGGCCTTAACACCCGAGGTTTCCGGCTACACCTTC. Translation: CASSLALTPEVSGYTF.

CDR3 in amino acids: CASSPWTGENNEQFF. The CDR3, as DNA: TGTGCCAGCAGCCCTTGGACAGGGGAGAACAATGAGCAGTTCTTC. The gene calls are TRBV7-2 and TRBJ2-1; the match to TRBD1 covers 9 bases. This CDR3 has 15 amino acids. Trimming cost V 5 bases and J 5 bases; bases outside gene matches: 7. Germline V CDR1 and CDR2: SGHTA, FQGNSA.

The chain joins TRBV6-5 to TRBJ1-6; D is perhaps TRBD1 (5 bases). Germline CDR1 reads MNHEY; CDR2 reads SVGAGI. The CDR3 contains 14 residues. V was cut by 1 base and J by 7 bases, with 8 bases left in between. CDR3 in DNA: TGTGCCAGCAGTTACTGGGGCGAAAATTCACCCCTCCACTTT. Encoded protein: CASSYWGENSPLHF.

This clone was detected once. The chain couples TRBV6-5 to TRBJ1-2; D not resolved. V was shortened by 3 bases and J by 6 bases, with 20 bases between the two germline ends. Germline V gene sequence: CDR1 MNHEY, CDR2 SVGAGI. This CDR3 has 16 amino acids. The CDR3 region has the DNA TGTGCCAGCAGTTATGGATGGGAAGGTTGGAGGGATGGCTACACCTTC. It specifies CASSYGWEGWRDGYTF.

V usage is TRBV15 and J usage is TRBJ2-7; 9 bases match TRBD2. CDR3 size: 16 residues. CDR1 and CDR2 from the germline V gene are LNHNV and YYDKDF (reference sequence). V was clipped by 0 bases and J by 2 bases; unmatched bases: 5. CDR3 DNA sequence: TGTGCCACCAGCAGAGATTCTGCGGGGGGGCCCTACGAGCAGTACTTC. This codes for CATSRDSAGGPYEQYF.

The rearrangement uses TRBV4-3 and TRBJ2-7; 7 bases map to TRBD2. Germline V gene data show CDR1 as LGHNA and CDR2 as YSLEER. The CDR3 is made up of 14 amino acids. V gave up 1 base and J gave up 2 bases; unmatched junction bases: 2. The CDR3: CASSQGEGTYEQYF. DNA of the CDR3: TGCGCCAGCAGCCAAGGGGAGGGGACCTACGAGCAGTACTTC.

V and J are TRBV11-3 and TRBJ2-7; 8 positions agree with TRBD2. V shed 1 base, J shed 4 bases, and the junction held 6 bases outside the gene matches. This CDR3 region has 15 residues. Looked up from germline, CDR1 is SGHNT and CDR2 is YENEEA. CDR3 protein: CASSLAGGPSYEQYF. CDR3 sequence (DNA): TGTGCCAGCAGCTTAGCGGGAGGGCCCTCGTACGAGCAGTACTTC.